Described below is a single TCR beta chain sequence and its context. Its antigen is unknown. Profiling of TCR beta VDJ combinations and CDR3 sequences used genomic DNA as template. One entry per CDR3 protein results from TCRdb running MiXCR on the reads. This sample has around 250,000 distinct CDR3 sequences, with 45% to 65% found just once. This sample stems from a study of CD8+CD57+ T cells in acquired aplastic anemia. The overall study: Recorded DNA amounts for sorted CD4+ and CD8+ cells had an average of about 3.5 ug.

Germline V lookup: CDR1 SGHTA, CDR2 FQGNSA. The CDR3 spans 15 residues. V gave up 4 bases and J gave up 1 base; unmatched junction bases: 4. General study findings and limits: Both patients and controls carried the same twenty-nine CD8+ CDR3 sequences.

This receptor was obtained from a human donor with severe aplastic anemia or a healthy control (not recorded which). The chain couples TRBV7-2 to TRBJ2-5, with 9 nucleotides matching TRBD2. The sequenced material came from sorted CD4+, CD8+, or CD8+CD57+ T cells (not recorded which) from PBMCs. CDR3 coding DNA: TGTGCCAGCAGCTCGACTAGCGGCATCCAAGAGACCCAGTACTTC. Translating gives CASSSTSGIQETQYF.